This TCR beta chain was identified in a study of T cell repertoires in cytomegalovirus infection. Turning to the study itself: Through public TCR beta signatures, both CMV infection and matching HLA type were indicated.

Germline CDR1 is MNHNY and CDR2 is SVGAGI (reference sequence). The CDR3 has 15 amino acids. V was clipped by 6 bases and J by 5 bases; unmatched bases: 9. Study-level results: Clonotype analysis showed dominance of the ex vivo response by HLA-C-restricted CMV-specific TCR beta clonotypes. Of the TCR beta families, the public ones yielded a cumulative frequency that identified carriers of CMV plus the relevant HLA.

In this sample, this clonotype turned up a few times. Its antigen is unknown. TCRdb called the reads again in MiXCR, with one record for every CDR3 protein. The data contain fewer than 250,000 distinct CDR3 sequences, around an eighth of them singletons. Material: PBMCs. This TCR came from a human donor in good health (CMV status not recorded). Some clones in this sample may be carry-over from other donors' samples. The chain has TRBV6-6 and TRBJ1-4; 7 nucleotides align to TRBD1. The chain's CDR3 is CASRGRTGENEKLFF. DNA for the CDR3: TGTGCCAGCAGGGGGCGGACAGGAGAGAATGAAAAACTGTTTTTT.